This TCR beta chain was sequenced in a study of PD-1 blockade in classical Hodgkin lymphoma. Whole-study findings and limits: The study found complete responders had baseline diversity similar to newly diagnosed patients.

The time point denotes: cycle 4 day 1 (C4D1), after less than seven weeks of nivolumab. Every patient had relapsed following autologous stem cell transplantation, and cohorts differed in brentuximab vedotin exposure. Thawed PBMCs were subjected to magnetic negative selection, which yielded isolated CD8+ T cells. The CDR3 consists of 14 residues. Germline CDR1 is SGHDT and CDR2 is YYEEEE. Trimming removed 0 bases from V and 2 bases from J, with 9 bases in between. Of note for this clone: Its antigen remains unknown.

Profiled with immunoSEQ multiplex PCR; TCRdb holds only in-frame clones, not every one. The data show almost 20,000 clones, with more than 75% seen just once and around 7% held by the top ten. This chain connects TRBV5-6 to TRBJ2-7; no definite D call. This receptor was obtained from a human donor with classical Hodgkin lymphoma. This sample comprised CD8+ T cells from blood, obtained before the fourth cycle of nivolumab. The CDR3 DNA reads TGTGCCAGCAGCTTGGGTGGTTCTCCCTACGAGCAGTACTTC. It is translated as CASSLGGSPYEQYF.